These 23 T cell receptor beta chains originate from one sample sequenced in a study of OX40 agonist ivuxolimab in advanced cancers. Sequencing was performed with immunoSEQ multiplex PCR; in TCRdb, only in-frame clones are kept and a portion is missing. The sample lists some 50,000 clones; 75% to 85% were seen once. The sequencing here drew on CD4+ or CD8+ T cells sorted from blood, taken in a trial of the OX40 agonist ivuxolimab. These receptors came from an adult with an advanced solid tumor such as melanoma, head and neck, liver or kidney cancer.

V and J are TRBV21-1 and TRBJ1-2; TRBD1 is taken as the D call from the table, unchecked against the DNA. TRBV21-1 is termed a pseudogene. CDR3 size: 14 residues. Here the CDR3 reads CASLAGWTSYGYTF. The CDR3 DNA sequence: TGTGCCAGCTTAGCAGGGTGGACGAGCTATGGCTACACCTTC.

Only a few counts were recorded for this clone. CDR3 nucleotide sequence: TGTGCCAGCGCAGATCGGCTAGCCGCTAATGAGCAGTTCTTC. Translation gives CASADRLAANEQFF. This rearrangement joins TRBV7-9 to TRBJ2-1, with D possibly TRBD2 on 5 matching bases. In germline, CDR1 is SEHNR, CDR2 FQNEAQ (reference sequence). V was cut by 8 bases and J by 7 bases, with 18 bases left in between. The CDR3 has 14 amino acids.

V usage is TRBV29-1 and J usage is TRBJ2-3; TRBD1 or TRBD2 may be the D gene (5 bases each). The CDR3 contains 13 residues. In germline, CDR1 is SQVTM, CDR2 ANQGSEA. The V end was cut by 8 bases, the J end by 2 bases, with 14 bases between. CDR3 protein: CSLRGRVTDTQYF. CDR3 coding DNA: TGCAGCTTGAGGGGAAGGGTCACAGATACGCAGTATTTT.

Here the CDR3 reads CASSGGHPLTSGNTIYF. In nucleotides, the CDR3 is TGTGCCAGTAGTGGGGGACACCCTCTTACCTCTGGAAACACCATATATTTT. The chain links TRBV19 to TRBJ1-3; D perhaps matches TRBD1 (6 bases). From germline, CDR1 is LNHDA and CDR2 SQIVND (reference sequence). Trimming removed 5 bases from V and 0 bases from J, with 17 bases in between. The CDR3 has 17 residues. Using reference TRBV19 and TRBJ1-3 for the parts outside the CDR3, the full variable domain is DGGITQSPKYLFRKEGQNVTLSCEQNLNHDAMYWYRQDPGQGLRLIYYSQIVNDFQKGDIAEGYSVSREKKESFPLTVTSAQKNPTAFYLCASSGGHPLTSGNTIYFGEGSWLTVV.

This clone came up once. This CDR3 is also generated by other DNA sequences in the sample. The chain links TRBV7-8 to TRBJ2-7, with 9 nucleotides matching TRBD2. V dropped 5 bases and J dropped 1; count of bases not matched to a gene: 3. This CDR3 has 14 residues. Looked up from germline, CDR1 is SGHVS and CDR2 is FQNEAQ. The CDR3 DNA reads TGTGCCAGCAGCCTTAGCGGGAGTTCCTACGAGCAGTACTTC. Protein: CASSLSGSSYEQYF.

The chain has TRBV19 and TRBJ1-2; TRBD1 might be the D (5 bases). The CDR3 runs 12 residues. V lost 7 bases and J lost 5, with 11 bases in between. Looked up from germline, CDR1 is LNHDA and CDR2 is SQIVND (reference sequence). The CDR3 region has the DNA TGTGCCAGTAACGGGGCAAATTATGGCTACACCTTC. This translates into CASNGANYGYTF.

This chain connects TRBV27 to TRBJ1-6; the D is unclear. V dropped 3 bases and J dropped 9 bases, with 9 bases sitting between them. The CDR3 covers 13 residues. The germline CDR1 and CDR2 sequences are MNHEY and SMNVEV (reference sequence). The CDR3 region has the DNA TGTGCCAGCAGTTTTCCCTCCAGTTCACCCCTCCACTTT. Protein sequence: CASSFPSSSPLHF.

The chain carries TRBV6-4 and TRBJ2-7; D not certain. The CDR3 is 14 residues long. CDR1 and CDR2 (germline): MRHNA, SNTAGT. V was trimmed by 5 bases and J by 0 bases, leaving 11 bases between them. For the CDR3, the DNA is TGTGCCAGCAGTTTAACAGTGAGCTCCTACGAGCAGTACTTC. This translates into CASSLTVSSYEQYF.

This sequence joins TRBV18 and TRBJ2-7; perhaps TRBD1 as D (5 bases). Trimming shortened V by 3 bases and J by 4 bases, and 10 bases separated the two germline ends. The CDR3 loop spans 13 amino acids. Germline V CDR1 and CDR2: KGHSH, LQKENI. The CDR3 loop is CASSPRQTYEQYF. The DNA for the CDR3 is TGTGCCAGCTCACCCCGACAGACTTACGAGCAGTACTTC.

V and J are TRBV6-4 and TRBJ2-5, with D perhaps TRBD1 (6 bases). Germline V gives CDR1 MRHNA, CDR2 SNTAGT. Trimming stripped 5 bases from V and 5 bases from J, with 15 bases between. This CDR3 has 14 residues. In nucleotides, the CDR3 is TGTGCCAGCAGTCTTTCACAGGGTTTCGAGACCCAGTACTTC. It translates to CASSLSQGFETQYF.

The rearrangement joins TRBV18 to TRBJ1-1; perhaps TRBD1 as D (6 bases). The CDR3 runs to 15 residues. CDR1 KGHSH and CDR2 LQKENI come from the germline V gene. Trimming took off 1 base at V and 5 bases at J, with 14 bases between the two ends. As DNA, the CDR3 is TGTGCCAGCTCACCACTCATAAAAGGGGGGACTGAAGCTTTCTTT. This sequence encodes CASSPLIKGGTEAFF.

As regards this clone: This specimen includes other DNA sequences encoding the same CDR3. J is TRBJ1-6 and V is TRBV28; D remains unclear. The CDR3 extends over 12 amino acids. Trimming left V 3 bases short and J 10 bases short, with 7 bases between. Germline assignment: CDR1 MDHEN and CDR2 SYDVKM. CDR3 in amino acids: CASSFLGSPLHF. CDR3 nucleotide sequence: TGTGCCAGCAGTTTCTTGGGGTCACCCCTCCACTTT.

This sequence joins TRBV14 and TRBJ1-5; unclear D gene. The germline gives CDR1 SGHDN, CDR2 FVKESK. The CDR3 covers 12 residues. With 1 base removed from V and 7 bases from J, the gap between germline ends came to 5 bases. This chain's CDR3 is CASSQGGQPQHF. The DNA of the CDR3 is TGTGCCAGCAGCCAAGGGGGACAGCCCCAGCATTTT.

This clone is a singleton in its sample. V gene TRBV5-6 combines with J gene TRBJ2-7; the D is unclear. V was cut by 4 bases and J by 4 bases, with 15 bases left in between. CDR3 length equals 14 residues. Germline lookup yields CDR1 SGHDT and CDR2 YYEEEE. CDR3 sequence (DNA): TGTGCCAGCAGCCAGCCTGTGGCCCCTTACGAGCAGTACTTC. It encodes CASSQPVAPYEQYF.

The chain uses TRBV4-1 and TRBJ2-3, with 9 bases that match TRBD1. The CDR3 is 16 amino acids. After removal of 4 bases from V and 3 bases from J, the junction contained 8 bases not matched to a gene. Germline loops: CDR1 MGHRA, CDR2 YSYEKL. The chain's CDR3 is CASSRSGQGRTDTQYF. In nucleotides, the CDR3 is TGCGCCAGCAGCCGTTCGGGACAGGGAAGGACAGATACGCAGTATTTT.

V and J are TRBV6-4 and TRBJ1-2; the D is unclear. This CDR3 is 14 amino acids long. The germline V gene has CDR1 MRHNA and CDR2 SNTAGT. Between the trimmed V and J ends, which lost 4 bases and 6 bases, there was a span of 15 bases. CDR3 sequence: CASSATPTVHGYTF. As DNA, the CDR3 is TGTGCCAGCAGTGCGACCCCGACGGTCCATGGCTACACCTTC.

This chain uses TRBV5-1 with TRBJ2-7, with 9 bases matching TRBD1. Germline V gene lookup returns CDR1 SGHRS and CDR2 YFSETQ. Trimming took 5 bases from V and 0 from J; bases not matched to a gene: 12. The CDR3 loop spans 17 amino acids. DNA for the CDR3: TGCGCCAGCAGTTGGGGGCCCGGGACAGGGAGCTCCTACGAGCAGTACTTC. Translating gives CASSWGPGTGSSYEQYF.

This clone has just one count. This sequence joins TRBV28 and TRBJ2-5, with 8 positions matching TRBD1. The J call could be wrong; TRBJ2-7 is a better fit for the DNA end. There are 12 residues in the CDR3. The V gene's germline CDR1 is MDHEN and CDR2 SYDVKM. The CDR3 protein is CATTDRDYEQYF. The CDR3 nucleotides read TGTGCCACTACGGACAGGGATTACGAGCAGTACTTC.

V and J are TRBV29-1 and TRBJ1-5; D is unresolved. Trimming took 4 bases from V and 5 from J, leaving 9 bases between them. Germline CDR1 and CDR2: SQVTM and ANQGSEA. The CDR3 consists of 12 residues. The CDR3 spells CSVAQLDQPQHF. CDR3 in DNA: TGCAGCGTTGCACAGTTGGATCAGCCCCAGCATTTT. Filled out from reference TRBV29-1 and TRBJ1-5, the complete variable domain reads SAVISQKPSRDICQRGTSLTIQCQVDSQVTMMFWYRQQPGQSLTLIATANQGSEATYESGFVIDKFPISRPNLTFSTLTVSNMSPEDSSIYLCSVAQLDQPQHFGDGTRLSIL.

The chain carries TRBV19 and TRBJ2-5; the D gene is possibly TRBD1 (5 bases). The V gene lost 0 bases and the J gene lost 7 bases, with 9 bases spanning the gap. CDR1 and CDR2 (germline): LNHDA, SQIVND (reference sequence). The CDR3 contains 13 residues. The CDR3 sequence: CASSIDPQGTQYF. CDR3 nucleotides: TGTGCCAGTAGTATAGATCCGCAGGGGACCCAGTACTTC.

The chain links TRBV5-5 to TRBJ1-3; D not certain. This CDR3 region has 17 residues. V lost 1 base and J 0 bases, leaving 14 bases between the germline ends. CDR1 is SGHKS, CDR2 YYEKEE, per germline (reference sequence). Written as DNA, the CDR3 is TGTGCCAGCAGCTTGTTGCTCAGCCCGGGCTCTGGAAACACCATATATTTT. It codes for CASSLLLSPGSGNTIYF. Full variable domain (remainder filled in from reference TRBV5-5 and TRBJ1-3): DAGVTQSPTHLIKTRGQQVTLRCSPISGHKSVSWYQQVLGQGPQFIFQYYEKEERGRGNFPDRFSARQFPNYSSELNVNALLLGDSALYLCASSLLLSPGSGNTIYFGEGSWLTVV.

The chain has TRBV20-1 and TRBJ1-1; D not resolved. The CDR3 runs 11 residues. The V end lost 6 bases, the J end lost 0 bases, and 5 bases lay between the germline ends. Per germline, CDR1 DFQATT and CDR2 SNEGSKA (reference sequence). Here the CDR3 reads CSATVNTEAFF. Written as DNA, the CDR3 is TGCAGTGCAACAGTGAACACTGAAGCTTTCTTT.

The chain employs TRBV28 and TRBJ1-6; 9 bases match TRBD1. This CDR3 is built from 16 residues. Germline trimming cut 5 bases from V and 8 bases from J; bases unmatched to any gene: 10. Germline V lookup: CDR1 MDHEN, CDR2 SYDVKM. CDR3 nucleotide sequence: TGTGCCAGCAGTGTGTCACAGGGGGCGAATGATTCACCCCTCCACTTT. As protein: CASSVSQGANDSPLHF.